The present T cell receptor beta chain was sequenced within a study of cytomegalovirus exposure and HLA in healthy donors. Primers for the PCR totalled 60 Vbeta and 13 Jbeta. Only in-frame clones appear in the TCRdb table, and some are missing; sequencing was by immunoSEQ multiplex PCR. The sample includes 150,000 to 200,000 clones, 60% to 85% seen only once; the top ten take around 3.1%. The CDR3 consists of 15 residues. The germline V and J ends were trimmed by 5 bases and 2 bases, with 15 bases remaining between them. CDR1 MNHNY and CDR2 SVGAGI come from the germline V gene (reference sequence). What was sequenced was PBMCs. This chain uses TRBV6-6 with TRBJ1-2; D might be TRBD1 (5 bases). This TCR derives from a woman aged 40 to 55 in good health and CMV-seronegative. The CDR3 reads CASSRAGRGNYGYTF. The DNA for the CDR3 is TGTGCCAGCAGTCGCGCTGGACGGGGGAACTATGGCTACACCTTC.